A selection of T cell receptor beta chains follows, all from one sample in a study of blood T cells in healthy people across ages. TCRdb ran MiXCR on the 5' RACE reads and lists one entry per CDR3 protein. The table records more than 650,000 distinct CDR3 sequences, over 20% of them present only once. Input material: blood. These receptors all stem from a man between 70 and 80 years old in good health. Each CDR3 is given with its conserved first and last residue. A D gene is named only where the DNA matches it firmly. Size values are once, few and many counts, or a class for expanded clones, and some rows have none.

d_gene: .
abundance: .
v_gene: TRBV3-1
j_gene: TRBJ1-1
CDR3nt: TGTGCCAGCAGCCCCAGGGTTGTAAGGGGCACTGAAGCTTTCTTT
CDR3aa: CASSPRVVRGTEAFF

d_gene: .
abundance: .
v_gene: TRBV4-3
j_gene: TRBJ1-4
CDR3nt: TGCGCCAGCAGCCTGGAGGCAGGGAGGCCTAATGAAAAACTGTTTTTT
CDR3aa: CASSLEAGRPNEKLFF

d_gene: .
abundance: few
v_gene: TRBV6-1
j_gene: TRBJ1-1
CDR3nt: TGTGCCAGCAGTGAAGTAGGGGGGGACACTGAAGCTTTCTTT
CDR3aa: CASSEVGGDTEAFF

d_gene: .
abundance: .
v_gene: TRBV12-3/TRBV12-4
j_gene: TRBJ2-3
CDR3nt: TGTGCCAGCAACCGACGGGGCACAGATACGCAGTATTTT
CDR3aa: CASNRRGTDTQYF

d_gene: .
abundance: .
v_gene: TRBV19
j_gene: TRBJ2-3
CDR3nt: TGTGCCAGTAGCATAGCTAGGATGACAGATACGCAGTATTTT
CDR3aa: CASSIARMTDTQYF

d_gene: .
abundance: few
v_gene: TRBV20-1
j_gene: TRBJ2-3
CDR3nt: TGCAGTGCGACTTCCGGCAGCTCTAGCACAGATACGCAGTATTTT
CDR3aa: CSATSGSSSTDTQYF

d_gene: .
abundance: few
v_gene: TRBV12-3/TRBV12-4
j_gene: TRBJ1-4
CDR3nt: TGTGCCAGCAGAATACTGAATGAAAAACTGTTTTTT
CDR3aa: CASRILNEKLFF

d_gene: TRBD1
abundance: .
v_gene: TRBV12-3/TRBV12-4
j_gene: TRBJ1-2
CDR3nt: TGTGCCAGCAGCTGGGTGTCGACAGGGCTCCTCTATGGCTACACCTTC
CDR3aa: CASSWVSTGLLYGYTF

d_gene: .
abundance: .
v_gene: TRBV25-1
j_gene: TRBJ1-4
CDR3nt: TGTGCCAGCAGTGCTACAGGGACCGGTAATGAAAAACTGTTTTTT
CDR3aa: CASSATGTGNEKLFF

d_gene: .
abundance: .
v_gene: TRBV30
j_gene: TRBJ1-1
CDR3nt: TGTGCCTGGAGTGTTCCGGAGGGCCTGAACACTGAAGCTTTCTTT
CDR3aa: CAWSVPEGLNTEAFF

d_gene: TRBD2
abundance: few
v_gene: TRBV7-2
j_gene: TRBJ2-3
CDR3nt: TGTGCCAGCAGCATACCGGGACTAACCACAGATACGCAGTATTTT
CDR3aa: CASSIPGLTTDTQYF

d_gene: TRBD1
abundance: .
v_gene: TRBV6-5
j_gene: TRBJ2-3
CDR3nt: TGTGCCAGCAGTTACTGGACAGGGTCTAGCACAGATACGCAGTATTTT
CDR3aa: CASSYWTGSSTDTQYF

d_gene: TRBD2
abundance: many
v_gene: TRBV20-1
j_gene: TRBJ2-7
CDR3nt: TGCAGTGCTAGAGCCAGCCGGGGGGGCATACACGAGCAGTACTTC
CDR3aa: CSARASRGGIHEQYF

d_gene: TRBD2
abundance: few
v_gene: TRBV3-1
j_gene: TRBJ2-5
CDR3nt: TGTGCCGCCGGGACTAGCGAGACCCAGTACTTC
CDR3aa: CAAGTSETQYF

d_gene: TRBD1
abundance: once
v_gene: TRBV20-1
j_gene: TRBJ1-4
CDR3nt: TGCAGTGCTAGGTCGACAGGGACTGGCGAAAAACTGTTTTTT
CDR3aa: CSARSTGTGEKLFF

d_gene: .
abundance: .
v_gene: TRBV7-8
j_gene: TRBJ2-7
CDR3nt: TGTGCCATCAAAACAGGGAATTCCTTATACGAGCAGTACTTC
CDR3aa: CAIKTGNSLYEQYF

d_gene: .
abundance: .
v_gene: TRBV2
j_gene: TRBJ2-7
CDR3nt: TGTGCCAGCAAAAGCGGGCGCCTCTCCTACGGGCAGTACTTC
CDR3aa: CASKSGRLSYGQYF

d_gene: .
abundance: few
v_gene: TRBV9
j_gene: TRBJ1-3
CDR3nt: TGTGCCAGCAGCGTAGGAACGGACGGAAACACCATATATTTT
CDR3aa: CASSVGTDGNTIYF

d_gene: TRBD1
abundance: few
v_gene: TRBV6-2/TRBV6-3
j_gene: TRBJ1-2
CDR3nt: TGTGCCGGCAGTTATATACCAGTCGGACAGGGGTCCTATGGCTACACCTTC
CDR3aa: CAGSYIPVGQGSYGYTF

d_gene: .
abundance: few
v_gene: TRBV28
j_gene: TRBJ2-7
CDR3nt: TGTGCCAGCAGTTTTGCGGGACAGAGCGAGCAGTACTTC
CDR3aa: CASSFAGQSEQYF

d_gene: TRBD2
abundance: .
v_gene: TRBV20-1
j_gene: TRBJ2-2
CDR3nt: TGCAGTGCTAGAGCGTTAGCGGGATTAACCGGGGAGCTGTTTTTT
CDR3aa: CSARALAGLTGELFF

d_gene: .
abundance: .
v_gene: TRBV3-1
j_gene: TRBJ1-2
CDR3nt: TGTGCCAGCAGCCAAGATCAAGTAACACAGCGGGGCTACACCTTC
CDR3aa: CASSQDQVTQRGYTF

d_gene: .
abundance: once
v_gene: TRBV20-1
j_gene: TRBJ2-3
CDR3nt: TGCAGTGCTAGTCCGGCCGGCGTCCACACAGATACGCAGTATTTT
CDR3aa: CSASPAGVHTDTQYF

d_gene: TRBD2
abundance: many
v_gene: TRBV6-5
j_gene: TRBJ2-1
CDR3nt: TGTGCCAGCAGTCCCGGACTAGCGCGCAATGAGCAGTTCTTC
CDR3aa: CASSPGLARNEQFF

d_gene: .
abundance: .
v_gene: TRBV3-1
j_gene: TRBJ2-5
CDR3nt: TGTGCCAGCAGTGACTTGGGAGAGCAGTACTTC
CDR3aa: CASSDLGEQYF

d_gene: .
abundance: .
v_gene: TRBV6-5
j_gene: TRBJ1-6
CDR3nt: TGTGCCAGCAGTTACTTACGACTCTCACCCCTCCACTTT
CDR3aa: CASSYLRLSPLHF

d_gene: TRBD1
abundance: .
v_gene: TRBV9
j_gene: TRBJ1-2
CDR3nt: TGTGCCAGCAGCGAATTCACAGGGGCAGGTGGCTACACCTTC
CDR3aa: CASSEFTGAGGYTF

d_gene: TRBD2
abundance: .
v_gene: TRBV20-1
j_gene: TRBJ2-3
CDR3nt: TGCAGTGCTAGTTCCCGGACTAGCGGGGGTAGCACAGATACGCAGTATTTT
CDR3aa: CSASSRTSGGSTDTQYF

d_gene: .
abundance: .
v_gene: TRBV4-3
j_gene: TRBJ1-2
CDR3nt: TGCGCCAGCAGCCAAAAAGTCGTCGCGGGTGGCTACACCTTC
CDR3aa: CASSQKVVAGGYTF

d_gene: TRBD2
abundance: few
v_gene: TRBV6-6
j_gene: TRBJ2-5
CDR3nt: TGTGCCAGCAGTTACTATCCTAGCGGGAGGTTGGAGACCCAGTACTTC
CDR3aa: CASSYYPSGRLETQYF

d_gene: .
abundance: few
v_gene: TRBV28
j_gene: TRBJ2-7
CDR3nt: TGTGCCAGCAGTCCCTCCGCTTTTTACGAGCAGTACTTC
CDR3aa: CASSPSAFYEQYF

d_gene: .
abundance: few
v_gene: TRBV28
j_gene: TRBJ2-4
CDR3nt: TGTGCCAGCAGTCATAGAAGTACTCAGTACTTC
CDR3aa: CASSHRSTQYF

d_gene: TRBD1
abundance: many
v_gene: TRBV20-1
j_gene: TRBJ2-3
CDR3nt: TGCAGTGCTAGAGATTCAGGGGGCGCAGATACGCAGTATTTT
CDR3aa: CSARDSGGADTQYF

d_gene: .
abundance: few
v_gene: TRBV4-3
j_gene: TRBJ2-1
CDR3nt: TGCGCCAGCAGCCAAGGGGGGGCAGGATATAGGAATGAGCAGTTCTTC
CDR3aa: CASSQGGAGYRNEQFF

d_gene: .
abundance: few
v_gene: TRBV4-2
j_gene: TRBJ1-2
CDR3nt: TGTGCCAGCAGCCAAGGTGTGGGAACTAACTATGGCTACACCTTC
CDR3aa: CASSQGVGTNYGYTF

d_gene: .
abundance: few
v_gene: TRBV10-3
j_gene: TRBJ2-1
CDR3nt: TGTGCCATCAGTGAGTCTGGGCAGAGCTCCTACAATGAGCAGTTCTTC
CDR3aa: CAISESGQSSYNEQFF

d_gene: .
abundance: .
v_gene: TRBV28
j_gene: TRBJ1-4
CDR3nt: TGTGCCAGCAGTAAGGATCAAACTAATGAAAAACTGTTTTTT
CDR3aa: CASSKDQTNEKLFF

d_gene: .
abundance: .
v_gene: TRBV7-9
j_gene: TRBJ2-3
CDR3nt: TGTGCCGGCAGCTCCCGTGTGGCGGGCGGCACAGATACGCAGTATTTT
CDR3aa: CAGSSRVAGGTDTQYF

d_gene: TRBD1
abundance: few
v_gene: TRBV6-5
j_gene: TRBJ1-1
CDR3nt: TGTGCCAGCAGTTTGAGGGGGCAGGTCACTGAAGCTTTCTTT
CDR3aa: CASSLRGQVTEAFF

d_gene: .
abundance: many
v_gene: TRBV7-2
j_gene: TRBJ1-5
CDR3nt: TGTGCCAGCAGCTCCAGGGTTAATCAGCCCCAGCATTTT
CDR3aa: CASSSRVNQPQHF

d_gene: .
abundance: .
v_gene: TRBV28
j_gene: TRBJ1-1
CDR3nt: TGTGCCAGCAGTTTAAGTGGGAGGAGGACTGAAGCTTTCTTT
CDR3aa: CASSLSGRRTEAFF

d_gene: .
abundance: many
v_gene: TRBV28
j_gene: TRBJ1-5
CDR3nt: TGTGCCAGCAGTTTATTGGGGAATCAGCCCCAGCATTTT
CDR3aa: CASSLLGNQPQHF

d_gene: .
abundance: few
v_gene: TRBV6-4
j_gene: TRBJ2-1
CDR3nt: TGTGCCAGCAGTGACGGAGCGGGTATAAAGCAGTTCTTC
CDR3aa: CASSDGAGIKQFF

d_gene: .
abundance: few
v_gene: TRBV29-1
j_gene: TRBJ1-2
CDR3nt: TGCACCATCCTTGACAATAACTATGGCTACACCTTC
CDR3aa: CTILDNNYGYTF

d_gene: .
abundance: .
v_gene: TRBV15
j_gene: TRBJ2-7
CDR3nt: TGTGCCACCAGCAGAGATCTCAACGACCTGCCCTACGAGCAGTACTTC
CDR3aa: CATSRDLNDLPYEQYF

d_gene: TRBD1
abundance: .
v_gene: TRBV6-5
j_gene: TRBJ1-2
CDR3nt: TGTGCCAGCAGAAGGGGGACAGGGGATGGCTACACCTTC
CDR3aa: CASRRGTGDGYTF

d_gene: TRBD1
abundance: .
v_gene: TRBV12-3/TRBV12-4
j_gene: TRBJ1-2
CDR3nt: TGTGCCAGCAGGAGGACAGGAGATTGGGCTCATGGCTACACCTTC
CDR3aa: CASRRTGDWAHGYTF

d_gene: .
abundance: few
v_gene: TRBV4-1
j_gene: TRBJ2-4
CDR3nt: TGCGCCAGCAGCCAAGATCGGGTCTCGGCATTTAAAAACATTCAGTACTTC
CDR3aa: CASSQDRVSAFKNIQYF

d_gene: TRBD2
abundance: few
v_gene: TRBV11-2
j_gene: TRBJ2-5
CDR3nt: TGTGCCAGCAGCTTACATACGGGGACTAGCGGGCTAGAGACCCAGTACTTC
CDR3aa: CASSLHTGTSGLETQYF

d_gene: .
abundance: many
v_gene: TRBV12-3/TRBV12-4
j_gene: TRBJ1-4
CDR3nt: TGTGCCAGCAGTTTAAAAGGGGTGAGCGTTCTGTTTTTT
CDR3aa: CASSLKGVSVLFF

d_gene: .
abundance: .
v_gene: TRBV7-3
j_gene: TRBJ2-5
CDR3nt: TGTGCCAGCAGCTTATTTGGGCAAGAGACCCAGTACTTC
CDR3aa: CASSLFGQETQYF

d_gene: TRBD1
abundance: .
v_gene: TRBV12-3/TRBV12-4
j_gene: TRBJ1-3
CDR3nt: TGTGCCAGCAAGATAAGGGACAGGGTCGCCATATATTTT
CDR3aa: CASKIRDRVAIYF

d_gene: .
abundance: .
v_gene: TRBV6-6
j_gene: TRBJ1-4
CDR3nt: TGTGCCAGCAACCCAACAACTAATGAAAAACTGTTTTTT
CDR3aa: CASNPTTNEKLFF

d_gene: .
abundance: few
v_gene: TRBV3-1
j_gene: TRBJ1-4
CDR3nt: TGTGCCAGCAGCCAAGGGGAGATGGAAAAACTGTTTTTT
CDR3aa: CASSQGEMEKLFF